This paragraph covers one TCR beta chain sequence. Its matching antigen is unknown. This entry belongs to a study of PD-1 blockade in classical Hodgkin lymphoma. As for the study in general: Every 2 weeks, patients got 3 mg/kg intravenous nivolumab.

General study results and limits: In CD4+ cells, TCR diversity went up significantly by C4D1, but in CD8+ cells it did not.

Assay: immunoSEQ multiplex PCR; the TCRdb copy retains only in-frame clones and omits some. Found here are approximately 29,000 clones, around 85% of them singletons; the top ten hold roughly 0.52%. Time point specified: cycle 4 day 1 (C4D1), after about 6 weeks of nivolumab. No patient escaped relapse after autologous stem cell transplantation, and brentuximab vedotin exposure varied. Magnetic negative selection purified CD4+ T cells from thawed PBMCs. After removal of 11 bases from V and 3 bases from J, the junction contained 2 bases not matched to a gene. Germline V gene data show CDR1 as MDHEN and CDR2 as SYDVKM. The CDR3 length is 12 residues.

The clonotype was recovered from a human donor with classical Hodgkin lymphoma. This chain links TRBV28 with TRBJ2-2, with 8 bases fitting TRBD1. The input for sequencing was CD4+ T cells from blood, taken before the fourth cycle of nivolumab. The CDR3 here is CAGQGHTGELFF. CDR3 coding DNA: TGTGCCGGACAGGGTCACACCGGGGAGCTGTTTTTT.